The 20 T cell receptor beta chains presented below share a single source sample, sequenced in a study of blood T cell repertoires in COVID-19. The protocol was immunoSEQ multiplex PCR, while the TCRdb copy is restricted to in-frame clones and leaves out a portion. This repertoire shows 220,000 or so clones, about 91% found once; its top ten account for roughly 14%. The sample comprised PBMCs or T cells enriched from blood (not recorded which). These TCRs come from a woman in her fifties or sixties with acute COVID-19.

The chain couples TRBV27 to TRBJ2-7; the match to TRBD1 covers 7 bases. The CDR3 spans 13 residues. Germline V CDR1 and CDR2: MNHEY, SMNVEV (reference sequence). V lost 5 bases and J lost 2; bases outside the gene matches: 3. CDR3 nucleotide sequence: TGTGCCAGCAGTCCCGGACAGGCCTACGAGCAGTACTTC. The encoded protein is CASSPGQAYEQYF.

V gene TRBV5-1 combines with J gene TRBJ1-2; TRBD1 matches 10 bases. The junction had 3 bases not matched to a gene; V was cut back by 3 bases and J by 4 bases. Germline CDR1 is SGHRS and CDR2 is YFSETQ. The CDR3 runs to 14 residues. CDR3 nucleotides: TGCGCCAGCAGCTATGGACAGGGGGGCTATGGCTACACCTTC. Amino acids: CASSYGQGGYGYTF.

V and J are TRBV4-2 and TRBJ2-7, with 11 nucleotides matching TRBD2. After removal of 2 bases from V and 5 bases from J, the junction contained 5 bases not matched to a gene. The CDR3 has 15 residues. CDR1 and CDR2 from the germline V gene are LGHNA and YNFKEQ. The CDR3 DNA sequence: TGTGCCAGCAGCCAACCACTAGCGGGAGTAAACGAGCAGTACTTC. Its protein product is CASSQPLAGVNEQYF.

The chain employs TRBV28 and TRBJ2-7; 8 nucleotides line up with TRBD1. CDR3 size: 16 residues. Germline-derived CDR1 and CDR2 are MDHEN and SYDVKM. V lost 8 bases and J lost 2; bases outside the gene matches: 14. CDR3 sequence: CASVDRVGGSAYEQYF. The CDR3 DNA reads as TGTGCCAGCGTGGACAGGGTGGGGGGTTCGGCCTACGAGCAGTACTTC.

This chain uses TRBV23-1 with TRBJ2-7, with 7 bases aligning to TRBD2. TRBV23-1 belongs to the ORF category, with a function that is uncertain. The CDR3 is made up of 19 amino acids. Trimming removed 1 base from V and 2 bases from J; junction bases left unmatched: 17. CDR3 sequence reads: CASSQWGSHPSGPPYEQYF. CDR3 coding DNA: TGCGCCAGCAGTCAATGGGGCAGTCACCCTAGCGGACCCCCCTACGAGCAGTACTTC.

The V and J genes are TRBV11-2 and TRBJ2-7, with 8 bases lining up with TRBD2. CDR3 size: 19 residues. With V trimmed by 1 base and J by 0 bases, 14 bases remained unmatched. Germline lookup yields CDR1 SGHAT and CDR2 FQNNGV. The CDR3 bases are TGTGCCAGCAGCTTAGTAGTGCCTAGCGGGCCTGGGGGCTCCTACGAGCAGTACTTC. Translated: CASSLVVPSGPGGSYEQYF.

This clone was picked up one time. The chain combines TRBV29-1 with TRBJ2-3; 11 positions agree with TRBD1. Unmatched junction bases numbered 6, after V lost 0 bases and J lost 4 bases. The CDR3 is made up of 16 amino acids. Germline loops: CDR1 SQVTM, CDR2 ANQGSEA. The CDR3 region is CSVEDTGTGGADTQYF. CDR3 coding DNA: TGCAGCGTTGAAGATACCGGGACAGGGGGGGCAGATACGCAGTATTTT.

The rearrangement uses TRBV28 and TRBJ1-2, with D maybe TRBD1 (5 bases). V was shortened by 3 bases and J by 1 base, with 12 bases between the two germline ends. The CDR3 is 15 amino acids. Germline V gene lookup returns CDR1 MDHEN and CDR2 SYDVKM. The CDR3 nucleotides read TGTGCCAGCAGTTTCCCCCGGGGGGTTAACTATGGCTACACCTTC. Its protein product is CASSFPRGVNYGYTF.

The V gene is TRBV18, the J gene TRBJ1-4; a possible D gene is TRBD1 (5 bases). The CDR3 covers 14 residues. Germline-derived CDR1 and CDR2 are KGHSH and LQKENI. V was shortened by 3 bases and J by 5 bases, with 10 bases between the two germline ends. The CDR3: CASSPGRQNEKLFF. DNA for the CDR3: TGTGCCAGCTCACCGGGTAGACAGAATGAAAAACTGTTTTTT.

The chain has TRBV5-3 and TRBJ2-3; 13 positions match TRBD2. TRBV5-3 falls under the ORF class, with uncertain function. V lost 4 bases and J lost 5; bases outside the gene matches: 7. The CDR3 spans 16 residues. DNA of the CDR3: TGTGCCAGAAGCATCGGACTAGCGGGAGAAATAGATACGCAGTATTTT. Amino acids: CARSIGLAGEIDTQYF.

This chain joins TRBV28 and TRBJ2-5; D may be TRBD1 (6 bases). The CDR3 extends over 13 amino acids. Germline V gene data show CDR1 as MDHEN and CDR2 as SYDVKM. The V end was cut by 6 bases, the J end by 2 bases, with 10 bases between. The CDR3 bases are TGTGCCAGCAGCACAGGGCCGCAAGAGACCCAGTACTTC. Translation: CASSTGPQETQYF.

The V call is TRBV6-5, the J call TRBJ1-2, with a possible D match to TRBD1 (6 bases). Per germline, CDR1 MNHEY and CDR2 SVGAGI. The CDR3 extends over 15 amino acids. V gave up 6 bases and J gave up 0 bases, with 14 bases separating them. CDR3 nucleotide sequence: TGTGCCAGCAGACTTTCCGGGACACCTAACTATGGCTACACCTTC. Its protein product is CASRLSGTPNYGYTF.

The table lists this clone with a count of one. J is TRBJ2-1 and V is TRBV5-1, with 12 bases aligning to TRBD2. The CDR3 loop spans 15 amino acids. CDR1 is SGHRS and CDR2 is YFSETQ in the germline V gene. V dropped 7 bases and J dropped 7; count of bases not matched to a gene: 9. The CDR3 sequence is CASVPTSGRWNEQFF. The CDR3, as DNA: TGCGCCAGCGTACCCACTAGCGGGAGGTGGAATGAGCAGTTCTTC.

The gene calls are TRBV19 and TRBJ2-4; 15 bases map to TRBD2. V was clipped by 1 base and J by 0 bases; unmatched bases: 7. The CDR3 sequence is 20 residues long. Germline assignment: CDR1 LNHDA and CDR2 SQIVND (reference sequence). CDR3 DNA: TGTGCCAGTAGTATAGTAGCGGGACTAGCGGGAGGACGAGCCAAAAACATTCAGTACTTC. This translates into CASSIVAGLAGGRAKNIQYF. The whole variable domain, filled in from reference TRBV19 and TRBJ2-4, reads DGGITQSPKYLFRKEGQNVTLSCEQNLNHDAMYWYRQDPGQGLRLIYYSQIVNDFQKGDIAEGYSVSREKKESFPLTVTSAQKNPTAFYLCASSIVAGLAGGRAKNIQYFGAGTRLSVL.

This clone came up once. This chain uses TRBV6-2 or TRBV6-3 with TRBJ2-1; 15 nucleotides align to TRBD2. CDR1 and CDR2 (germline): MNHEY, SVGEGT. The CDR3 has 16 residues. Trimming removed 2 bases from V and 8 bases from J; junction bases left unmatched: 4. The CDR3 DNA reads as TGTGCCAGCAGTTACGGGACTAGCGGGAGGATCCATGAGCAGTTCTTC. Amino acid sequence: CASSYGTSGRIHEQFF.

V gene TRBV4-2 combines with J gene TRBJ2-5, with 7 nucleotides matching TRBD2. V was clipped by 8 bases and J by 2 bases; unmatched bases: 11. This CDR3 comprises 15 residues. Germline-derived CDR1 and CDR2 are LGHNA and YNFKEQ. DNA for the CDR3: TGTGCCAGCGGCTCTCAGTGGGGAGGGCAAGAGACCCAGTACTTC. Translated: CASGSQWGGQETQYF.

The gene calls are TRBV30 and TRBJ2-1; D is undetermined. From germline, CDR1 is GTSNPN and CDR2 SVGIG (reference sequence). This CDR3 is built from 12 residues. Trimming left V 0 bases short and J 8 bases short, with 8 bases between. In DNA form, the CDR3 reads TGTGCCTGGAGTGTAGACGAGGATGAGCAGTTCTTC. It encodes CAWSVDEDEQFF.

J is TRBJ2-2 and V is TRBV2, with 9 bases that match TRBD1. Per germline, CDR1 SNHLY and CDR2 FYNNEI. V dropped 7 bases and J dropped 5; count of bases not matched to a gene: 8. The CDR3 consists of 15 residues. The CDR3 DNA follows: TGTGCCAGCACCATGACAGGGGGACGAACCGGGGAGCTGTTTTTT. Amino acids: CASTMTGGRTGELFF.

The V and J genes are TRBV28 and TRBJ1-1, with TRBD1 matching over 9 bases. Germline V gene sequence: CDR1 MDHEN, CDR2 SYDVKM. J lost 1 base, V lost 3 bases, and 6 bases had no gene match. This CDR3 is 16 amino acids long. The CDR3 nucleotides read TGTGCCAGCAGTTTTTCTTGGGGACAGGGGAACACTGAAGCTTTCTTT. This gives the protein CASSFSWGQGNTEAFF. Full variable domain (outside the CDR3, taken from reference TRBV28 and TRBJ1-1): DVKVTQSSRYLVKRTGEKVFLECVQDMDHENMFWYRQDPGLGLRLIYFSYDVKMKEKGDIPEGYSVSREKKERFSLILESASTNQTSMYLCASSFSWGQGNTEAFFGQGTRLTVV.

The chain uses TRBV5-8 and TRBJ2-3, with 7 bases lining up with TRBD2. The CDR3 is 17 residues long. Trimming removed 1 base from V and 6 bases from J; junction bases left unmatched: 14. The germline CDR1 and CDR2 sequences are SGHTS and YDEGEE. The CDR3 region is CASSLYEGIAGLDTQYF. CDR3 sequence (DNA): TGTGCCAGCAGCTTGTATGAGGGTATAGCGGGTCTGGATACGCAGTATTTT.